This TCR beta chain was identified during a study of PD-1 blockade in classical Hodgkin lymphoma (dated by TCRdb to 2018 to 2021). Regarding the study in general: Nivolumab dosing was 3 mg/kg intravenously every 2 weeks, continuing until either disease progression or unacceptable toxicity. The study used TCR beta sequencing and CyTOF to define a peripheral blood immune signature of response to PD-1 blockade in classical Hodgkin lymphoma.

Comments on this clone: It has no known antigen specificity. The sample holds no much larger clone one base away, and base qualities are not on file.

Compared with germline, V lacks 2 bases and J lacks 3 bases; bases without a gene match: 4. CDR1 is given as SGHRS and CDR2 as YFSETQ, both from the germline V gene. The CDR3 holds 15 amino acids from the cysteine to the phenylalanine. The kept DNA is CDR3 alone, 45 bases in frame from the first base. Here is what the overall study found, with its caveats: The study covered only a single clinical trial cohort, and the causes of the repertoire differences, possibly disease activity or prior therapy, were still not defined. Diversity was lower in patients who began nivolumab less than 1 year after ASCT, so these patients were left out of later analyses to avoid confounding by immune reconstitution. Baseline diversity similar to that of newly diagnosed patients was observed in trial patients achieving complete response, whereas significantly lower diversity was observed in partial responders and progressors. Newly diagnosed patients were reported to have lower baseline TCR diversity than healthy donors, and relapsed/refractory patients were reported to have lower baseline TCR diversity still. By C4D1, a significant rise was seen in CD4+ TCR diversity but not in CD8+ TCR diversity (p=0.0027 vs p=0.16), and the rise was most apparent among complete responders (p=0.02).

The meaning of the sample's time point label: cycle 2 day 1 (C2D1) of nivolumab. Relapse after autologous stem cell transplantation had occurred in all trial patients, and cohorts A, B and C were distinguished by prior brentuximab vedotin exposure. The trial cohort included fewer than 60 patients with relapsed/refractory classical Hodgkin lymphoma, and each patient had a best overall response of complete response, partial response or progressive disease. Single-agent nivolumab was administered to trial patients in the multi-cohort phase II CheckMate 205 trial. An independent review committee assessed best overall response using the 2007 International Working Group response criteria. Trial PBMCs were collected immediately before nivolumab initiation (C1D1) and during therapy at cycle 2 day 1 and cycle 4 day 1. Peripheral blood was collected in 8 mL Vacutainer Cell Preparation Tubes, from which PBMCs were isolated by centrifugation and then cryopreserved.

Genomic DNA was extracted with the Qiagen DNeasy kit from unsorted PBMCs and from negatively selected CD4+ and CD8+ fractions. TCR beta CDR3 regions were amplified by immunoSEQ multiplex PCR using primers annealing to V and J segments. A synthetic immune receptor repertoire was used to minimize amplification bias, and remaining bias was computationally removed after sequencing. Per the original workflow: Repertoire diversity was quantified as the Shannon entropy index using custom Python scripts. Unsorted, CD4+ and CD8+ repertoires were analyzed separately, except for combined analyses in which CD4+ and CD8+ sequences were merged in silico. A clone counted as expanded when the clone's frequency after treatment rose at least 2-fold relative to C1D1, and clones undetected at baseline were given a pseudocount of 0.5. Clones with 0 or 1 copy at C1D1 were defined as singleton clones, while clones with 2 or more copies were defined as non-singleton clones. Clones expanded in unsorted samples were annotated as CD4+, CD8+ or unknown by matching protein sequences in sorted samples from the same patient. Wilcoxon tests on paired samples were used to test changes in diversity from C1D1 to C4D1. TCRdb's version of the immuneACCESS table is confined to in-frame rearrangements and falls short of the full clone set. An unresolved V gene accounts for under half of the shortfall where checked; the remainder is of unknown origin. Clonal size and the V and J genes are those of that table, whereas D and trimming came from the DNA. The sample yields 90,000 or so clones; over 90% were counted once. The top ten hold approximately 2.4% of the sample.

The sequence derives from a human donor with classical Hodgkin lymphoma. Recombination joined TRBV5-1 with TRBJ2-7; a stretch of 11 junction bases matches TRBD1. This specimen consisted of peripheral blood mononuclear cells (PBMCs), obtained before the second cycle of nivolumab. The CDR3 corresponds to CASSFPGQGVYEQYF. The sequenced DNA is TGCGCCAGCAGCTTTCCGGGACAGGGGGTCTACGAGCAGTACTTC.